The rows below give T cell receptor beta chains drawn from one sample of a study of response to subunit inactivated influenza vaccine. TCRdb reprocessed the RT-PCR reads via MiXCR and lists one record per CDR3 protein. The table lists around 490,000 distinct CDR3 sequences, around 8% of them singletons. Sequencing used PBMCs from blood, obtained roughly 24 months after vaccination. Receptors originate from a man between 50 and 75 years old who received an inactivated influenza vaccine. Both conserved end residues are part of each CDR3. The D gene is left open where the match is weak. Expanded clones get a size class; other rows say once, few or many, or leave the size out.

J gene: TRBJ2-7
V gene: TRBV11-2
clone size: few
D gene: TRBD2
CDR3 DNA: TGTGCCAGCAGCCGATCGGGAGGCGCTGTCTACGAGCAGTACTTC
CDR3 protein: CASSRSGGAVYEQYF

J gene: TRBJ2-7
V gene: TRBV7-9
clone size: NA
D gene: TRBD1
CDR3 DNA: TGTGCCAGCAGCTATTCGAGACAGGGGGCGCGACACGAGCAGTACTTC
CDR3 protein: CASSYSRQGARHEQYF

J gene: TRBJ2-1
V gene: TRBV4-1
clone size: few
D gene: NA
CDR3 DNA: TGCGCCAGCAGCCAAGAAGGACAGAACAATGAGCAGTTCTTC
CDR3 protein: CASSQEGQNNEQFF

J gene: TRBJ1-6
V gene: TRBV20-1
clone size: many
D gene: NA
CDR3 DNA: TGCAGTGCTAGGGGGGGGACCGCAGATAATTCACCCCTCCACTTT
CDR3 protein: CSARGGTADNSPLHF

J gene: TRBJ2-3
V gene: TRBV5-1
clone size: few
D gene: NA
CDR3 DNA: TGCGCCAGCAACCCCGTCCCGGGGGCCATCACAGATACGCAGTATTTT
CDR3 protein: CASNPVPGAITDTQYF

J gene: TRBJ1-6
V gene: TRBV6-5
clone size: NA
D gene: NA
CDR3 DNA: TGTGCCAGCATTGGCAGTGGGGCCCTCCACTTT
CDR3 protein: CASIGSGALHF

J gene: TRBJ2-5
V gene: TRBV9
clone size: few
D gene: TRBD2
CDR3 DNA: TGTGCCAGCAGCCCACCCCAAGGACTAGCGGGAGTTACCCAGTACTTC
CDR3 protein: CASSPPQGLAGVTQYF

J gene: TRBJ1-1
V gene: TRBV6-5
clone size: many
D gene: TRBD1
CDR3 DNA: TGTGCCAGCAGTTACTCGAGAAAGTGGGAGGGGACAGGGGGCGAAACTTTCTTT
CDR3 protein: CASSYSRKWEGTGGETFF

J gene: TRBJ1-6
V gene: TRBV5-1
clone size: NA
D gene: NA
CDR3 DNA: TGCGCCGGCAGCCCTGGGGGGATCAATTCACCCCTCCACTTT
CDR3 protein: CAGSPGGINSPLHF

J gene: TRBJ1-2
V gene: TRBV4-1
clone size: few
D gene: NA
CDR3 DNA: TGCGCCAGCAGCCAAGATCCTAACAGGGTGGATGGCTACACCTTC
CDR3 protein: CASSQDPNRVDGYTF

J gene: TRBJ2-7
V gene: TRBV7-1
clone size: NA
D gene: NA
CDR3 DNA: TGTGCCAGCAGCTTGGTGACCCCCCGGGAGCAGTACTTC
CDR3 protein: CASSLVTPREQYF

J gene: TRBJ1-4
V gene: TRBV5-1
clone size: few
D gene: NA
CDR3 DNA: TGCGCCAGCAGCACCTTACCACAGGGAACTAATGAAAAACTGTTTTTT
CDR3 protein: CASSTLPQGTNEKLFF

J gene: TRBJ2-1
V gene: TRBV7-2
clone size: NA
D gene: TRBD1
CDR3 DNA: TGTGCCAGCAGCTTGACCGAGGACAGGTACAATGAGCAGTTCTTC
CDR3 protein: CASSLTEDRYNEQFF

J gene: TRBJ2-7
V gene: TRBV7-9
clone size: NA
D gene: TRBD2
CDR3 DNA: TGTGCCAGCAGCTTAGATGGACTAGCGGTCTACGAGCAGTACTTC
CDR3 protein: CASSLDGLAVYEQYF

J gene: TRBJ2-7
V gene: TRBV24-1
clone size: few
D gene: TRBD1
CDR3 DNA: TGTGCCACCAGTGATCGGACAGGGCTCAACGAGCAGTACTTC
CDR3 protein: CATSDRTGLNEQYF

J gene: TRBJ2-2
V gene: TRBV6-2/TRBV6-3
clone size: NA
D gene: TRBD1
CDR3 DNA: TGTGCCAGCAGTCCACACAGGGGGTTCGGCACCGGGGAGCTGTTTTTT
CDR3 protein: CASSPHRGFGTGELFF

J gene: TRBJ2-3
V gene: TRBV24-1
clone size: many
D gene: NA
CDR3 DNA: TGTGCCACCAGTGACCCCCTCCTTAGCACAGATACGCAGTATTTT
CDR3 protein: CATSDPLLSTDTQYF

J gene: TRBJ1-2
V gene: TRBV10-3
clone size: few
D gene: TRBD1
CDR3 DNA: TGTGCCATCAGGCCGGGAACAGGGGGTGGAAATAACTATGGCTACACCTTC
CDR3 protein: CAIRPGTGGGNNYGYTF

J gene: TRBJ2-1
V gene: TRBV29-1
clone size: NA
D gene: TRBD2
CDR3 DNA: TGCAGCGTTGAAGCCCCAATAGCGGGATCATTTAATGAGCAGTTCTTC
CDR3 protein: CSVEAPIAGSFNEQFF

J gene: TRBJ1-5
V gene: TRBV10-2
clone size: NA
D gene: NA
CDR3 DNA: TGCGCCAGCAGTGTAGGGGTTAGCAATCAGCCCCAGCATTTT
CDR3 protein: CASSVGVSNQPQHF

J gene: TRBJ2-7
V gene: TRBV28
clone size: NA
D gene: TRBD1
CDR3 DNA: TGTGCCAGCAGGAGGGGGCGAAAGCCCGCGGGCGAGCAGTACTTC
CDR3 protein: CASRRGRKPAGEQYF

J gene: TRBJ1-1
V gene: TRBV11-1
clone size: NA
D gene: NA
CDR3 DNA: TGTGCCAGCAGCCCATACAGGGAGACTGAAGCTTTCTTT
CDR3 protein: CASSPYRETEAFF

J gene: TRBJ1-4
V gene: TRBV20-1
clone size: many
D gene: NA
CDR3 DNA: TGCAGTGCCCCCCGGGGGAGGGGGGGCATCGGTAATGAAAAACTGTTTTTT
CDR3 protein: CSAPRGRGGIGNEKLFF

J gene: TRBJ2-4
V gene: TRBV6-2/TRBV6-3
clone size: many
D gene: NA
CDR3 DNA: TGTGCCAGCAGTTCGGGGACCGTTCCCTTAGCCAAAAACATTCAGTACTTC
CDR3 protein: CASSSGTVPLAKNIQYF

J gene: TRBJ1-2
V gene: TRBV7-7
clone size: NA
D gene: NA
CDR3 DNA: TGTGCCAGCAGCTTAGTTTGTCCGAGATCGACCCCCTATGGCTACACCTTC
CDR3 protein: CASSLVCPRSTPYGYTF

J gene: TRBJ2-7
V gene: TRBV18
clone size: few
D gene: TRBD1
CDR3 DNA: TGTGCCAGCTCACCTTTGGAACAGGGGCACGAGCAGTACTTC
CDR3 protein: CASSPLEQGHEQYF

J gene: TRBJ2-4
V gene: TRBV3-1
clone size: few
D gene: NA
CDR3 DNA: TGTGCCAGCAGCCAACCCACACAGCAAAACATTCAGTACTTC
CDR3 protein: CASSQPTQQNIQYF

J gene: TRBJ2-7
V gene: TRBV20-1
clone size: many
D gene: NA
CDR3 DNA: TGCAGTGCTAGAACAGGGGCGGGGGAGCAGTACTTC
CDR3 protein: CSARTGAGEQYF

J gene: TRBJ2-4
V gene: TRBV20-1
clone size: many
D gene: NA
CDR3 DNA: TGCAGTGCTCAGGATAGCCGAGACATTCAGTACTTC
CDR3 protein: CSAQDSRDIQYF

J gene: TRBJ2-4
V gene: TRBV2
clone size: many
D gene: NA
CDR3 DNA: TGTGCCAGAAAACAGAATGGAAATATTCAGTACTTC
CDR3 protein: CARKQNGNIQYF

J gene: TRBJ2-7
V gene: TRBV5-1
clone size: NA
D gene: TRBD2
CDR3 DNA: TGCGCCAGCAGCTTGGGGGGACTAGCGGCCTCCTACGAGCAGTACTTC
CDR3 protein: CASSLGGLAASYEQYF

J gene: TRBJ1-1
V gene: TRBV3-1
clone size: many
D gene: NA
CDR3 DNA: TGTGCCAGCAGCCAAGGGTCAATGAACACTGAAGCTTTCTTT
CDR3 protein: CASSQGSMNTEAFF

J gene: TRBJ2-1
V gene: TRBV6-5
clone size: many
D gene: TRBD2
CDR3 DNA: TGTGCCAGCAGTTACCCGGGACTAGCAGACGCAAAGAATGAGCAGTTCTTC
CDR3 protein: CASSYPGLADAKNEQFF

J gene: TRBJ2-2
V gene: TRBV6-5
clone size: many
D gene: NA
CDR3 DNA: TGTGCCAGCAGTTACTCGACCAGCACCGGGGAGCTGTTTTTT
CDR3 protein: CASSYSTSTGELFF

J gene: TRBJ2-7
V gene: TRBV28
clone size: NA
D gene: TRBD1
CDR3 DNA: TGTGCCAGCAGTTTAACAGGGGTCTTCTACGAGCAGTACTTC
CDR3 protein: CASSLTGVFYEQYF

J gene: TRBJ2-5
V gene: TRBV20-1
clone size: NA
D gene: TRBD2
CDR3 DNA: TGCAGTGCTCTGACTAGCGGGAACCAAGAGACCCAGTACTTC
CDR3 protein: CSALTSGNQETQYF

J gene: TRBJ2-2
V gene: TRBV5-1
clone size: few
D gene: TRBD2
CDR3 DNA: TGCGCCAGCACCCCGAGCGGGGGGGACACCGGGGAGCTGTTTTTT
CDR3 protein: CASTPSGGDTGELFF

J gene: TRBJ2-7
V gene: TRBV12-3/TRBV12-4
clone size: NA
D gene: TRBD1
CDR3 DNA: TGTGCCAGCAGTCCCCTGGACAGGGGGCTAGGGGAGCAGTACTTC
CDR3 protein: CASSPLDRGLGEQYF

J gene: TRBJ2-2
V gene: TRBV5-1
clone size: few
D gene: NA
CDR3 DNA: TGCGCCAGCAGCTTTTCTGACAGCACCGGGGAGCTGTTTTTT
CDR3 protein: CASSFSDSTGELFF

J gene: TRBJ2-2
V gene: TRBV3-1
clone size: NA
D gene: NA
CDR3 DNA: TGTGCCAGCAGCCAATTGAACAGTTACTACACCGGGGAGCTGTTTTTT
CDR3 protein: CASSQLNSYYTGELFF

J gene: TRBJ2-1
V gene: TRBV9
clone size: NA
D gene: TRBD1
CDR3 DNA: TGTGCCAGCAGCCTCTCCGGACAGGGGGCTGTCTACAATGAGCAGTTCTTC
CDR3 protein: CASSLSGQGAVYNEQFF